One and the same sample provided the 28 T cell receptor beta chains below, sequenced in a study of OX40 agonist ivuxolimab in advanced cancers. Library preparation used the immunoSEQ multiplex PCR assay. TCRdb took over this immuneACCESS table, retaining in-frame rearrangements with V and J assigned. Such tables are incomplete; in checked studies, under half of the missing clones stem from an unresolved V gene, and the remainder is unexplained. In this sample the table shows around 72,000 clones, 81% of which occur a single time. In total, the top ten clones hold over 4% of the sample. The material was CD4+ or CD8+ T cells sorted from blood, obtained in a trial of the OX40 agonist ivuxolimab. Receptors were obtained from an adult with an advanced solid tumor such as melanoma, head and neck, liver or kidney cancer.

The V gene is TRBV27, the J gene TRBJ1-2, with D possibly TRBD1 on 6 matching bases. V lost 2 bases to trimming and J lost 7 bases, with 14 bases between them. Germline values: CDR1 MNHEY, CDR2 SMNVEV (reference sequence). The CDR3 extends over 14 amino acids. The CDR3 is CASSLGGPRGGYTF. In DNA form, the CDR3 reads TGTGCCAGCAGTTTAGGGGGCCCAAGGGGTGGCTACACCTTC.

The table lists this clone with a few counts. V gene TRBV13 combines with J gene TRBJ1-1; no clear D gene. Deletions cut 2 bases from V and 2 bases from J, with 12 bases between. CDR3 size: 15 residues. Per the germline V gene, CDR1 is PRHDT and CDR2 is FYEKMQ (reference sequence). In DNA form, the CDR3 reads TGTGCCAGCAGCTTAAGGAGGACCTCAAACACTGAAGCTTTCTTT. It is translated as CASSLRRTSNTEAFF.

The chain has TRBV6-6 and TRBJ2-3; possible D gene TRBD2, 5 bases. The length of the CDR3 is 16 residues. Germline-derived CDR1 and CDR2 are MNHNY and SVGAGI (reference sequence). Trimming stripped 2 bases from V and 1 base from J, with 13 bases between. CDR3 nucleotides: TGTGCCAGCAGTTACCGTCGGGGAACGGGCACAGATACGCAGTATTTT. As protein: CASSYRRGTGTDTQYF.

This clone was found once. One end of the junction varies from germline; a read error may be responsible. The chain uses TRBV7-7 and TRBJ2-5; no reliable D call. The J call may be in error: the DNA end matches TRBJ2-7 better. Germline CDR1 SSHAT, CDR2 FNYEAQ (reference sequence). The CDR3 contains 13 residues. Written as DNA, the CDR3 is TGTGCTAGCAGCTCCTCCTTCACCTACGAGCAGTACTTC. Translation gives CASSSSFTYEQYF.

This clone was recorded once. This CDR3 is also generated by other DNA sequences in the sample. V usage is TRBV5-4 and J usage is TRBJ1-3, with D possibly TRBD1 on 5 matching bases. This CDR3 has 14 amino acids. The germline gives CDR1 SGHNT, CDR2 YYREEE (reference sequence). Between the trimmed V and J ends, which lost 1 base and 4 bases, there was a span of 9 bases. The CDR3 sequence: CASSLQGSGNTIYF. The CDR3, as DNA: TGTGCCAGCAGCTTGCAGGGATCCGGAAACACCATATATTTT.

The V and J genes are TRBV19 and TRBJ2-7; D gene unclear. CDR1 LNHDA and CDR2 SQIVND come from the germline V gene (reference sequence). The CDR3 length is 11 residues. V was cut by 6 bases and J by 5 bases, with 8 bases left in between. DNA of the CDR3: TGTGCCAGTAGGATCGGCAACGAGCAGTACTTC. Translation gives CASRIGNEQYF.

This clone was found once. This chain links TRBV19 with TRBJ1-3; the D gene is possibly TRBD1 (5 bases). The V gene's germline CDR1 is LNHDA and CDR2 SQIVND (reference sequence). V was trimmed by 6 bases and J by 2 bases, leaving 14 bases between them. The CDR3 runs to 15 residues. The CDR3 protein is CASRRGDSPGNTIYF. CDR3 bases: TGTGCCAGTAGGCGGGGGGACTCTCCTGGAAACACCATATATTTT.

The rearrangement links TRBV18 to TRBJ2-3; either TRBD1 or TRBD2 may supply D (5 bases each). The V and J ends lost 0 bases and 10 bases respectively, with 17 bases between them. This CDR3 comprises 15 residues. Germline CDR1 KGHSH, CDR2 LQKENI. The CDR3 nucleotides read TGTGCCAGCTCACCACCCGGGACGGTTGCGGATGCGCAGTATTTT. Residues: CASSPPGTVADAQYF.

This clone has a handful of counts. V and J are TRBV5-1 and TRBJ2-1; a possible D gene is TRBD2 (5 bases). This CDR3 region has 15 residues. The germline gives CDR1 SGHRS, CDR2 YFSETQ. The ends were cut back, 4 bases at V and 5 bases at J, with 16 bases in the middle. CDR3: CASSASGQKNNEQFF. In DNA, the CDR3 is TGCGCCAGCAGCGCGAGCGGCCAGAAAAACAATGAGCAGTTCTTC.

The chain employs TRBV27 and TRBJ2-3; 11 bases are shared with TRBD2. The germline gives CDR1 MNHEY, CDR2 SMNVEV (reference sequence). The trim removed 8 bases at V and 6 bases at J, leaving 1 base unmatched. The CDR3 covers 12 residues. CDR3 in DNA: TGTGCCAGCTTAGCGGGGGGGGATACGCAGTATTTT. Translated: CASLAGGDTQYF.

The rearrangement uses TRBV7-2 and TRBJ2-3; the D is unclear. V was pared by 5 bases and J by 4 bases, with 13 bases between. This CDR3 region has 14 residues. CDR1 is SGHTA and CDR2 is FQGNSA in the germline V gene. The CDR3 DNA follows: TGTGCCAGCAGCCCGACTCCCCCACCAGATACGCAGTATTTT. It yields the protein CASSPTPPPDTQYF.

The genes are TRBV7-7 and TRBJ2-2; 13 nucleotides line up with TRBD2. The V and J ends lost 5 bases and 4 bases, in that order; junction bases with no gene match: 4. This CDR3 spans 16 amino acids. Germline loops: CDR1 SSHAT, CDR2 FNYEAQ (reference sequence). The CDR3 nucleotides are TGTGCCAGCAGCGCCGGACTAGCGGGAGTCACCGGGGAGCTGTTTTTT. Its protein product is CASSAGLAGVTGELFF.

The chain is built from TRBV4-3 and TRBJ2-5, with 8 bases aligning to TRBD2. Germline-derived CDR1 and CDR2 are LGHNA and YSLEER. The CDR3 contains 17 residues. V was pared by 1 base and J by 4 bases, with 11 bases of the junction left unmatched. The CDR3 coding sequence is TGCGCCAGCAGCCAAGGGCTAGCGGGTTCAATGGGAGAGACCCAGTACTTC. This encodes CASSQGLAGSMGETQYF.

The gene calls are TRBV5-5 and TRBJ1-4; possible D gene TRBD1, 5 bases. The CDR3 contains 15 residues. Trimming pared 0 bases from V and 6 bases from J, leaving 12 bases between. The germline V gene has CDR1 SGHKS and CDR2 YYEKEE (reference sequence). The CDR3 DNA is TGTGCCAGCAGCTTGGCGGGGGAGTATTATGAAAAACTGTTTTTT. It translates to CASSLAGEYYEKLFF.

The chain combines TRBV9 with TRBJ1-3, with 7 bases lining up with TRBD1. The J segment lost 9 bases and the V segment lost 0 bases, leaving 9 bases of the junction unmatched. The CDR3 is made up of 15 amino acids. Germline assignment: CDR1 SGDLS and CDR2 YYNGEE. The CDR3 sequence: CASSVGTGDYGTIYF. The CDR3 DNA reads as TGTGCCAGCAGCGTAGGGACAGGCGATTACGGCACCATATATTTT.

V and J are TRBV11-3 and TRBJ2-5, with 7 bases that match TRBD2. From germline, CDR1 is SGHNT and CDR2 YENEEA. This CDR3 comprises 15 residues. The V segment lost 4 bases and the J segment 1 base; nucleotides outside the gene matches: 6. CDR3 sequence (DNA): TGTGCCAGCAGCTGGGACTACGACCTCCAAGAGACCCAGTACTTC. Its protein is CASSWDYDLQETQYF.

Only a few counts were recorded for this clone. This chain uses TRBV19 with TRBJ2-7, with D perhaps assigned TRBD1 or TRBD2 (5 bases each). Trimming removed 10 bases at V and 0 bases at J, with 16 bases between. The CDR3 is 14 residues long. CDR1 LNHDA and CDR2 SQIVND come from the germline V gene (reference sequence). The CDR3 DNA is TGTGCCACTTCGACGGGGCTGAGCTCCTACGAGCAGTACTTC. Amino acids: CATSTGLSSYEQYF. The complete variable domain, with remaining parts taken from reference TRBV19 and TRBJ2-7, reads DGGITQSPKYLFRKEGQNVTLSCEQNLNHDAMYWYRQDPGQGLRLIYYSQIVNDFQKGDIAEGYSVSREKKESFPLTVTSAQKNPTAFYLCATSTGLSSYEQYFGPGTRLTVT.

This rearrangement joins TRBV18 to TRBJ1-4, with 8 bases identical to TRBD1. Germline V gives CDR1 KGHSH, CDR2 LQKENI. The CDR3 runs to 14 residues. Losses at the gene ends were 5 bases for V and 8 bases for J; bases not matched to a gene: 7. The CDR3 DNA follows: TGTGCCAGCTCAACCGACAGGGGAAAGGAAAAACTGTTTTTT. Protein product: CASSTDRGKEKLFF.

The chain uses TRBV5-1 and TRBJ2-7; 10 bases agree with TRBD2. This CDR3 region has 16 residues. J gave up 7 bases and V 0 bases, and 10 bases lay outside the gene matches. Germline CDR1 SGHRS, CDR2 YFSETQ. This CDR3 is CASSLGASGGTGEQYF. CDR3 bases: TGCGCCAGCAGCTTGGGGGCTAGCGGGGGAACTGGAGAGCAGTACTTC. Using reference TRBV5-1 and TRBJ2-7 for the parts outside the CDR3, the full variable domain is KAGVTQTPRYLIKTRGQQVTLSCSPISGHRSVSWYQQTPGQGLQFLFEYFSETQRNKGNFPGRFSGRQFSNSRSEMNVSTLELGDSALYLCASSLGASGGTGEQYFGPGTRLTVT.

V and J are TRBV7-9 and TRBJ1-4; D ambiguous. Germline CDR1 reads SEHNR; CDR2 reads FQNEAQ (reference sequence). This CDR3 contains 14 residues. V was trimmed by 1 base and J by 4 bases, leaving 7 bases between them. The CDR3 nucleotides read TGTGCCAGCAGCTTAGAGACCCTTAATGAAAAACTGTTTTTT. Its translation is CASSLETLNEKLFF.

This rearrangement joins TRBV19 to TRBJ1-5, with 9 bases lining up with TRBD1. V lost 6 bases to trimming and J lost 0 bases; unmatched junction nucleotides: 12. The CDR3 is 18 residues long. Germline-derived CDR1 and CDR2 are LNHDA and SQIVND (reference sequence). The CDR3 loop is CASSQIDRGTYSNQPQHF. CDR3 bases: TGTGCCAGTAGCCAAATCGACAGGGGGACCTATAGCAATCAGCCCCAGCATTTT.

The J gene is TRBJ2-1, the V gene TRBV5-4; D perhaps matches TRBD1 (6 bases). Germline loops: CDR1 SGHNT, CDR2 YYREEE (reference sequence). Trimming shortened V by 0 bases and J by 7 bases, and 17 bases separated the two germline ends. This CDR3 is built from 16 residues. The CDR3 reads CASSLGLGQMGNEQFF. The CDR3 region has the DNA TGTGCCAGCAGCTTGGGATTAGGACAGATGGGGAATGAGCAGTTCTTC.

This sequence joins TRBV2 and TRBJ1-3; D not resolved. V lost 4 bases and J 3 bases, leaving 10 bases between the germline ends. Germline V gene lookup returns CDR1 SNHLY and CDR2 FYNNEI. The CDR3 runs 14 residues. CDR3 in amino acids: CASSADGVGNTIYF. The CDR3, as DNA: TGTGCCAGCAGTGCAGATGGGGTTGGAAACACCATATATTTT.

The genes are TRBV2 and TRBJ1-1; 7 bases agree with TRBD1. The V gene end was trimmed by 4 bases and the J gene end by 4 bases; junction bases not matched to a gene: 3. The CDR3 has 13 amino acids. From germline, CDR1 is SNHLY and CDR2 FYNNEI. For the CDR3, the DNA is TGTGCCAGCAGTGTAACAGGGGTCACTGAAGCTTTCTTT. Translated, it gives CASSVTGVTEAFF.

This clone has only one observation. The chain couples TRBV19 to TRBJ1-3; 8 bases are a match to TRBD1. The V gene end was trimmed by 3 bases and the J gene end by 0 bases; junction bases not matched to a gene: 4. This CDR3 has 16 residues. Germline CDR1 is LNHDA and CDR2 is SQIVND (reference sequence). The CDR3 region is CASSIGQGSSGNTIYF. The DNA for the CDR3 is TGTGCCAGTAGTATCGGACAGGGAAGCTCTGGAAACACCATATATTTT.

This clone was detected once. This sequence joins TRBV7-9 and TRBJ2-3; D is possibly TRBD1 (5 bases). In germline, CDR1 is SEHNR, CDR2 FQNEAQ (reference sequence). The V end lost 5 bases, the J end lost 0 bases, and 12 bases lay between the germline ends. This CDR3 comprises 15 residues. In DNA form, the CDR3 reads TGTGCCAGCAGCCGTAGCAGGGATAGCACAGATACGCAGTATTTT. Translation: CASSRSRDSTDTQYF. The variable domain in full, with the rest retrieved from reference TRBV7-9 and TRBJ2-3, is DTGVSQNPRHKITKRGQNVTFRCDPISEHNRLYWYRQTLGQGPEFLTYFQNEAQLEKSRLLSDRFSAERPKGSFSTLEIQRTEQGDSAMYLCASSRSRDSTDTQYFGPGTRLTVL.

This clone was recorded a few times. The genes are TRBV6-1 and TRBJ1-2; D gene ambiguous. CDR1 and CDR2 (germline): MNHNS, SASEGT. Deletions cut 4 bases from V and 4 bases from J, with 4 bases between. The CDR3 covers 11 residues. CDR3 region: CASSVAYGYTF. CDR3 sequence (DNA): TGTGCCAGCAGTGTTGCCTATGGCTACACCTTC.

The chain links TRBV11-2 to TRBJ2-2; no clear D. V was cut by 0 bases and J by 5 bases, with 10 bases left in between. The CDR3 length is 15 residues. Looked up from germline, CDR1 is SGHAT and CDR2 is FQNNGV. In DNA, the CDR3 is TGTGCCAGCAGCTTAGATAGGGCCCCAACCGGGGAGCTGTTTTTT. Translation gives CASSLDRAPTGELFF.